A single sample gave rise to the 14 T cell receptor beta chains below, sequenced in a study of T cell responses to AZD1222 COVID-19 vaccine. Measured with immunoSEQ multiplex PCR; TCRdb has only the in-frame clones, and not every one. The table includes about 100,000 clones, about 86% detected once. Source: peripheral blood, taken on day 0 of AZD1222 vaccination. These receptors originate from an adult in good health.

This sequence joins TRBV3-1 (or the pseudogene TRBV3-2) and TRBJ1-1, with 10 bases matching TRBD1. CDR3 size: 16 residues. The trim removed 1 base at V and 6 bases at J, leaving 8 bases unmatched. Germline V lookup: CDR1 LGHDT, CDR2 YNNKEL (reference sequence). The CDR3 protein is CASSQAPGTGAAEAFF. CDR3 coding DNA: TGTGCCAGCAGCCAAGCCCCCGGGACAGGGGCCGCTGAAGCTTTCTTT.

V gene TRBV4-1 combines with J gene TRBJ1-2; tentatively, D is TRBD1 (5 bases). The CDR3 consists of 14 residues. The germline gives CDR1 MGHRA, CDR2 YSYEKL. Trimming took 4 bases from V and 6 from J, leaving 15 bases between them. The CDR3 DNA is TGCGCCAGCAGCCGACAGATTGTGTTGGATGGCTACACCTTC. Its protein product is CASSRQIVLDGYTF.

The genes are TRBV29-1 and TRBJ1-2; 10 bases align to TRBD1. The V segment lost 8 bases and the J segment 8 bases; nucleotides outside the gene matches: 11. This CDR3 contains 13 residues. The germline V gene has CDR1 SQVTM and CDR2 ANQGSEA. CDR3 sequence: CSTSPGTGDGYTF. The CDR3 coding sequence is TGCAGCACTTCGCCCGGGACAGGGGACGGCTACACCTTC.

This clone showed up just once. Here the CDR3 reads CASSLSGQGGQETQYF. DNA for the CDR3: TGCGCCAGCAGCTTAAGTGGACAGGGGGGACAAGAGACCCAGTACTTC. The V call is TRBV5-1, the J call TRBJ2-5; 10 bases agree with TRBD1. Germline CDR1 reads SGHRS; CDR2 reads YFSETQ. V dropped 2 bases and J dropped 2; count of bases not matched to a gene: 6. This CDR3 region has 16 residues.

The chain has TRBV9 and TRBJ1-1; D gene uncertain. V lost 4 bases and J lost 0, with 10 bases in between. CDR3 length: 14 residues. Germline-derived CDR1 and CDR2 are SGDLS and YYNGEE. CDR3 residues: CASSSGRLNTEAFF. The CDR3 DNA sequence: TGTGCCAGCAGCTCCGGACGGCTGAACACTGAAGCTTTCTTT.

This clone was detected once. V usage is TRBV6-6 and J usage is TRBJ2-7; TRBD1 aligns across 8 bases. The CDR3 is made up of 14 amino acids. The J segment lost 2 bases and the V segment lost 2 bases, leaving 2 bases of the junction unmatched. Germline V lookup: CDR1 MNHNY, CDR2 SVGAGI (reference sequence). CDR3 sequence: CASSYATGAYEQYF. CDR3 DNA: TGTGCCAGCAGTTACGCGACAGGGGCCTACGAGCAGTACTTC.

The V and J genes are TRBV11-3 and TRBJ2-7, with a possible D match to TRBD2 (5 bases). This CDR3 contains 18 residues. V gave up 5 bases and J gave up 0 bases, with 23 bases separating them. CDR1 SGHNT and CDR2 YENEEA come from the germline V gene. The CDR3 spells CASSAPALWGAPSYEQYF. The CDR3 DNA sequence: TGTGCCAGCAGCGCCCCCGCCCTTTGGGGAGCCCCCTCCTACGAGCAGTACTTC.

Here the CDR3 reads CASSTQGRMTGRNTEAFF. DNA for the CDR3: TGTGCCAGCAGCACGCAGGGACGGATGACAGGGAGGAACACTGAAGCTTTCTTT. The chain has TRBV21-1 and TRBJ1-1; TRBD1, the D gene given by the table, was not confirmed from the DNA. TRBV21-1 is reported as a pseudogene. CDR3 size: 18 residues.

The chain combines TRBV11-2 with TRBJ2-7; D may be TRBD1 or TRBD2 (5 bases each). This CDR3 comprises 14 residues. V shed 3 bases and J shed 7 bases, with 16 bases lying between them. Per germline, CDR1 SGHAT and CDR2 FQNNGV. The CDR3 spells CASSLDRQGREQYF. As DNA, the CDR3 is TGTGCCAGCAGCTTGGATCGGCAGGGACGGGAGCAGTACTTC.

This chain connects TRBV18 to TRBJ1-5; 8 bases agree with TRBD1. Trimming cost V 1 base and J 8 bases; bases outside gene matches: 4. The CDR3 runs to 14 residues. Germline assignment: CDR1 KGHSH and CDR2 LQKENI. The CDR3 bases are TGTGCCAGCTCACCACAGGACAGGGAAGAGCCCCAGCATTTT. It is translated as CASSPQDREEPQHF.

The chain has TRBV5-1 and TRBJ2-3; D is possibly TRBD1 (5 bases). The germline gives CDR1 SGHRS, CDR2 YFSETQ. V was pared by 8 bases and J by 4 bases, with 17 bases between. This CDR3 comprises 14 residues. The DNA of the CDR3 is TGCGCCAGTACCCGACAGCTGTGGCCAGATACGCAGTATTTT. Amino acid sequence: CASTRQLWPDTQYF.

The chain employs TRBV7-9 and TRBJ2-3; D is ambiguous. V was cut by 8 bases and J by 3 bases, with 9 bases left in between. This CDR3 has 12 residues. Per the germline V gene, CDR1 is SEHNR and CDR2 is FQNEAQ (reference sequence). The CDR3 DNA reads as TGTGCCAGCCCCCTCGGTACAGATACGCAGTATTTT. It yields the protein CASPLGTDTQYF.

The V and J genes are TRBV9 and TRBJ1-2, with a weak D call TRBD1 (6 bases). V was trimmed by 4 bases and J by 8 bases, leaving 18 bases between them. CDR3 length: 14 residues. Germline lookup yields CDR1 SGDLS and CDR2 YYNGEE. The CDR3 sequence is CASSSSQGLNGYTF. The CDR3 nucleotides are TGTGCCAGCAGCTCCAGTCAGGGGTTGAACGGCTACACCTTC.

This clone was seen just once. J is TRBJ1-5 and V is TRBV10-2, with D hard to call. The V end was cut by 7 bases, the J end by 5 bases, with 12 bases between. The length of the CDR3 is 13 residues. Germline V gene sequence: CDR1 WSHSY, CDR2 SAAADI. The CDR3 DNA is TGCGCCAGCACTTCTTCTGCCTATCAGCCCCAGCATTTT. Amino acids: CASTSSAYQPQHF.